This entry concerns a single TCR beta chain. The CDR3 length is 15 residues. V lost 4 bases to trimming and J lost 1 base, with 8 bases between them. Germline CDR1 and CDR2: SGHDN and FVKESK. The data belong to a study of CD8 T cells in Susac syndrome. A quantity of about 0.45 to 1 ug RNA underwent reverse transcription using random hexamers. Using its own MiXCR run on the immunoSEQ multiplex PCR reads, TCRdb lists one record per CDR3 protein. This sample yields 130,000 or so distinct CDR3 sequences, of which around 94% are seen a single time; around 0.1% belongs to the top ten. What was sequenced was CD4+ T cells from PBMCs. The chain links TRBV14 to TRBJ2-6; D not resolved. The receptor was isolated from a human donor in good health. The CDR3 sequence: CASSPGLSGANVLTF. As DNA, the CDR3 is TGTGCCAGCAGCCCGGGCTTGTCTGGGGCCAACGTCCTGACTTTC.